These 21 T cell receptor beta chains were sequenced from one sample in a study of cytomegalovirus exposure and HLA in healthy donors. The PCR ran on 60 Vbeta and 13 Jbeta primers. Profiling relied on immunoSEQ multiplex PCR, and the TCRdb table lists in-frame clones only, not all of them. This sample has some 150,000 clones, with more than 65% found just once. Sequencing used PBMCs. These receptors originate from a man aged 50 to 60 in good health and CMV-seropositive.

V and J are TRBV2 and TRBJ1-3; possibly TRBD1 for D (5 bases). The CDR3 is 12 residues long. Per the germline V gene, CDR1 is SNHLY and CDR2 is FYNNEI. Trimming shortened V by 7 bases and J by 3 bases, and 7 bases separated the two germline ends. The CDR3 sequence is CASMGLGNTIYF. The CDR3 region has the DNA TGTGCCAGCATGGGGCTTGGAAACACCATATATTTT.

This clone was seen a single time. This sequence joins TRBV29-1 and TRBJ2-7; 9 positions match TRBD1. V was clipped by 6 bases and J by 6 bases; unmatched bases: 3. CDR3 length: 11 residues. Germline V gene sequence: CDR1 SQVTM, CDR2 ANQGSEA. The CDR3 nucleotides read TGCAGCGTGGACAGGGGTGGCGAGCAGTACTTC. Residues: CSVDRGGEQYF.

The V and J genes are TRBV6-5 and TRBJ1-5, with 8 nucleotides matching TRBD1. Germline assignment: CDR1 MNHEY and CDR2 SVGAGI. V was pared by 6 bases and J by 0 bases, with 4 bases of the junction left unmatched. This CDR3 comprises 15 residues. The CDR3 nucleotides read TGTGCCAGCAGCAGAGGGACAGGTAGCAATCAGCCCCAGCATTTT. Residues: CASSRGTGSNQPQHF.

This rearrangement joins TRBV6-1 to TRBJ2-7; D remains ambiguous. The CDR3 is 14 residues long. Germline CDR1 is MNHNS and CDR2 is SASEGT. The V end lost 2 bases, the J end lost 0 bases, and 8 bases lay between the germline ends. This chain's CDR3 is CASSETHLSYEQYF. The CDR3 DNA reads TGTGCCAGCAGTGAAACACATCTCTCCTACGAGCAGTACTTC.

This chain connects TRBV30 to TRBJ2-7; 16 nucleotides align to TRBD2. CDR3 length: 18 residues. CDR1 is GTSNPN, CDR2 SVGIG, per germline (reference sequence). The junction had 15 bases not matched to a gene; V was cut back by 4 bases and J by 6 bases. CDR3 in amino acids: CAWTSGLAGGQVYGEQYF. CDR3 nucleotide sequence: TGTGCCTGGACCTCGGGACTAGCGGGAGGGCAAGTTTATGGCGAGCAGTACTTC. Supplemented by reference TRBV30 and TRBJ2-7, the full variable domain reads SQTIHQWPATLVQPVGSPLSLECTVEGTSNPNLYWYRQAAGRGLQLLFYSVGIGQISSEVPQNLSASRPQDRQFILSSKKLLLSDSGFYLCAWTSGLAGGQVYGEQYFGPGTRLTVT.

The chain recombines TRBV28 with TRBJ1-5, with a tentative D call TRBD1 (5 bases). Germline lookup yields CDR1 MDHEN and CDR2 SYDVKM. V lost 6 bases to trimming and J lost 9 bases, with 18 bases between them. The CDR3 consists of 14 residues. The CDR3 DNA reads as TGTGCCAGCAGCCAGACAGATTTTTTTTTGCCCCAGCATTTT. This sequence encodes CASSQTDFFLPQHF.

This clone turned up a few times. This chain uses TRBV9 with TRBJ2-3, with D tentatively TRBD2 (5 bases). The CDR3 has 14 residues. The V and J ends lost 0 bases and 6 bases respectively, with 11 bases between them. CDR1 is SGDLS and CDR2 is YYNGEE in the germline V gene. The CDR3 nucleotides read TGTGCCAGCAGCGTAGTTCCGGGATCCGATACGCAGTATTTT. Amino acids: CASSVVPGSDTQYF. The variable domain in full, with the rest retrieved from reference TRBV9 and TRBJ2-3, is DSGVTQTPKHLITATGQRVTLRCSPRSGDLSVYWYQQSLDQGLQFLIQYYNGEERAKGNILERFSAQQFPDLHSELNLSSLELGDSALYFCASSVVPGSDTQYFGPGTRLTVL.

This chain links TRBV5-1 with TRBJ1-1, with a weak D call TRBD1 (6 bases). Germline CDR1 reads SGHRS; CDR2 reads YFSETQ. CDR3 length: 15 residues. V lost 3 bases and J lost 1, with 13 bases in between. The CDR3 coding sequence is TGCGCCAGCAGCTACGCGGCAGGGGAGAACACTGAAGCTTTCTTT. Translation gives CASSYAAGENTEAFF.

This clone was detected a few times. The chain employs TRBV11-3 and TRBJ1-1; 7 bases line up with TRBD1. The trim removed 5 bases at V and 3 bases at J, leaving 3 bases unmatched. The CDR3 totals 13 residues. CDR1 and CDR2 from the germline V gene are SGHNT and YENEEA. CDR3 sequence: CASSPGQYTEAFF. The CDR3 DNA sequence: TGTGCCAGCAGCCCGGGACAGTACACTGAAGCTTTCTTT.

V and J are TRBV14 and TRBJ2-5; TRBD2 matches at 8 bases. CDR3 length equals 16 residues. Germline V CDR1 and CDR2: SGHDN, FVKESK. Trimming cost V 5 bases and J 4 bases; bases outside gene matches: 12. The CDR3, as DNA: TGTGCCAGCAGCTCGATGAGCGGGAGAGGGTTAGAGACCCAGTACTTC. Its protein is CASSSMSGRGLETQYF.

V is TRBV5-1 and J is TRBJ2-5, with unresolved D. In germline, CDR1 is SGHRS, CDR2 YFSETQ. CDR3 length equals 16 residues. Trimming stripped 4 bases from V and 0 bases from J, with 16 bases between. For the CDR3, the DNA is TGCGCCAGCAGCGGTAATGGGCTCGGTTACCAAGAGACCCAGTACTTC. This translates into CASSGNGLGYQETQYF.

This sequence joins TRBV9 and TRBJ1-1, with D unresolved. This CDR3 is 15 amino acids long. Trimming removed 2 bases at V and 0 bases at J, with 11 bases between. Germline values: CDR1 SGDLS, CDR2 YYNGEE. The CDR3 sequence: CASSVAHTLNTEAFF. In DNA form, the CDR3 reads TGTGCCAGCAGCGTCGCACATACATTGAACACTGAAGCTTTCTTT.

This sequence joins TRBV2 and TRBJ2-5; 12 bases are a match to TRBD2. Trimming cost V 5 bases and J 5 bases; bases outside gene matches: 9. The CDR3 runs to 16 residues. In germline, CDR1 is SNHLY, CDR2 FYNNEI. The CDR3 loop reads CASSLAGGPFPETQYF. The CDR3 DNA follows: TGTGCCAGCAGTCTAGCGGGAGGGCCATTCCCGGAGACCCAGTACTTC.

Only a few counts were recorded for this clone. This chain joins TRBV30 and TRBJ2-5; D is perhaps TRBD2 (5 bases). The CDR3 loop spans 12 amino acids. Trimming took off 2 bases at V and 4 bases at J, with 8 bases between the two ends. CDR1 is GTSNPN, CDR2 SVGIG, per germline (reference sequence). CDR3 in DNA: TGTGCCTGGAGTCGGAGGCGAGAGACCCAGTACTTC. It is translated as CAWSRRRETQYF.

This chain connects TRBV9 to TRBJ2-7, with TRBD2 matching 9 bases. The CDR3 totals 15 residues. V was pared by 2 bases and J by 6 bases, with 9 bases of the junction left unmatched. The germline gives CDR1 SGDLS, CDR2 YYNGEE. The CDR3, as DNA: TGTGCCAGCAGCGTCGGACTAGCGTCAACATCCGAGCAGTACTTC. Translating it yields CASSVGLASTSEQYF. Variable domain in full (rest from reference TRBV9 and TRBJ2-7): DSGVTQTPKHLITATGQRVTLRCSPRSGDLSVYWYQQSLDQGLQFLIQYYNGEERAKGNILERFSAQQFPDLHSELNLSSLELGDSALYFCASSVGLASTSEQYFGPGTRLTVT.

The V gene is TRBV7-9, the J gene TRBJ2-1, with TRBD2 matching over 8 bases. Per germline, CDR1 SEHNR and CDR2 FQNEAQ (reference sequence). The CDR3 consists of 16 residues. With 1 base clipped from V and 7 bases from J, the junction kept 9 bases outside the gene matches. The CDR3: CASSLVPSGSRNEQFF. The CDR3 coding sequence is TGTGCCAGCAGCTTAGTTCCGAGCGGGAGTCGAAATGAGCAGTTCTTC.

The chain combines TRBV30 with TRBJ2-5, with TRBD2 identical over 10 bases. CDR3 length equals 15 residues. With 3 bases clipped from V and 4 bases from J, the junction kept 8 bases outside the gene matches. Looked up from germline, CDR1 is GTSNPN and CDR2 is SVGIG (reference sequence). CDR3 in DNA: TGTGCCTGGAGGGGAAGACTAGCGGGCGTAGAGACCCAGTACTTC. Its translation is CAWRGRLAGVETQYF.

The chain links TRBV5-5 to TRBJ2-3; D may be TRBD2 (7 bases). The V end lost 4 bases, the J end lost 10 bases, and 13 bases lay between the germline ends. There are 12 residues in the CDR3. Looked up from germline, CDR1 is SGHKS and CDR2 is YYEKEE (reference sequence). In DNA form, the CDR3 reads TGTGCCAGCAGCCCCGACGGGGGGCCGCAGTATTTT. Protein sequence: CASSPDGGPQYF.

This chain joins TRBV2 and TRBJ2-1; TRBD2 is a possible D gene (6 bases). This CDR3 has 15 residues. The V and J ends lost 2 bases and 5 bases respectively, with 13 bases between them. Per germline, CDR1 SNHLY and CDR2 FYNNEI. DNA of the CDR3: TGTGCCAGCAGTGAACGGAGGGGCCCGGACAATGAGCAGTTCTTC. Its protein is CASSERRGPDNEQFF. Full variable domain (rest looked up from reference TRBV2 and TRBJ2-1): EPEVTQTPSHQVTQMGQEVILRCVPISNHLYFYWYRQILGQKVEFLVSFYNNEISEKSEIFDDQFSVERPDGSNFTLKIRSTKLEDSAMYFCASSERRGPDNEQFFGPGTRLTVL.

This clone appeared a few times. The genes are TRBV5-1 and TRBJ1-6; 10 bases align to TRBD1. Germline assignment: CDR1 SGHRS and CDR2 YFSETQ. This CDR3 spans 15 amino acids. J gave up 7 bases and V 0 bases, and 1 base lay outside the gene matches. The DNA for the CDR3 is TGCGCCAGCAGCTTGGGGACAGGGGGAAATTCACCCCTCCACTTT. It is translated as CASSLGTGGNSPLHF.

This clone has a single count. V is TRBV5-1 and J is TRBJ1-3, with no clear D. Trimming removed 4 bases from V and 1 base from J, with 12 bases in between. The CDR3 is 15 amino acids. Germline loops: CDR1 SGHRS, CDR2 YFSETQ. The CDR3 nucleotides read TGCGCCAGCAGCCCCTCGGCCGGGTCTGGAAACACCATATATTTT. It codes for CASSPSAGSGNTIYF.